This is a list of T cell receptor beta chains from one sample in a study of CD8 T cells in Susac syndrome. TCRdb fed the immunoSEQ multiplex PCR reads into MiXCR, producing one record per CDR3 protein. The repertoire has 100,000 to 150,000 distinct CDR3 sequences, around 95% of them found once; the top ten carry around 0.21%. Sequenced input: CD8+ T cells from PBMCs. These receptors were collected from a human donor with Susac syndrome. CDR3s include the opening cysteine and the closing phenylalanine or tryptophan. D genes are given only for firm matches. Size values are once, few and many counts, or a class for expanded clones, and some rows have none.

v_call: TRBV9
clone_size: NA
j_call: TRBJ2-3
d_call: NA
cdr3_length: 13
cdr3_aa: CASSVVTPDTQYF
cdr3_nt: TGTGCCAGCAGCGTAGTGACACCAGATACGCAGTATTTT

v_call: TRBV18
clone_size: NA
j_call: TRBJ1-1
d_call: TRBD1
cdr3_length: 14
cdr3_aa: CASSHPTGFTEAFF
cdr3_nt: TGTGCCAGCTCACACCCGACAGGGTTCACTGAAGCTTTCTTT

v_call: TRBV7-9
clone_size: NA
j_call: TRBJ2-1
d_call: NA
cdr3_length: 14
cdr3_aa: CASSLAPSYNEQFF
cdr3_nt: TGTGCCAGCAGCTTAGCGCCTTCGTACAATGAGCAGTTCTTC

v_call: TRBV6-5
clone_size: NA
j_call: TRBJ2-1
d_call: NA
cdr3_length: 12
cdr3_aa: CASSGLQDEQFF
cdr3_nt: TGTGCCAGCAGTGGCTTGCAAGATGAGCAGTTCTTC

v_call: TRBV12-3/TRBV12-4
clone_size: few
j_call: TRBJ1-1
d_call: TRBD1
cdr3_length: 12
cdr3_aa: CASSSTGPEAFF
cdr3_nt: TGTGCCAGCAGTTCGACAGGGCCTGAAGCTTTCTTT

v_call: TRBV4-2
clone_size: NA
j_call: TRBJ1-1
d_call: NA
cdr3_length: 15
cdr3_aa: CASSPHRETNTEAFF
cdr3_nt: TGTGCCAGCAGCCCGCACAGGGAAACGAACACTGAAGCTTTCTTT

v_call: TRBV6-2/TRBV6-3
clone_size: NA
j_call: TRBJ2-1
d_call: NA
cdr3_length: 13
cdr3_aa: CASSYSVSNEQFF
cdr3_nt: TGTGCCAGCAGTTACTCTGTTTCCAATGAGCAGTTCTTC

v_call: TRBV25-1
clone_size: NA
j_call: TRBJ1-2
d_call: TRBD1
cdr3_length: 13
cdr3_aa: CASSRTGGDGYTF
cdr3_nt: TGTGCCAGCAGCCGAACAGGGGGCGATGGCTACACCTTC

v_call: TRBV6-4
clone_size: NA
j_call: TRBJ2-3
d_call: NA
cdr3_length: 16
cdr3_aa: CASSERGVLSGDTQYF
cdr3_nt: TGTGCCAGCAGTGAACGTGGGGTCCTGAGCGGAGATACGCAGTATTTT

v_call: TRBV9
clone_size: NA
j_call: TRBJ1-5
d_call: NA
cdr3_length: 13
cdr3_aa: CASGSAHRQPQHF
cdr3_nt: TGTGCCAGCGGATCGGCCCACCGGCAGCCCCAGCATTTT

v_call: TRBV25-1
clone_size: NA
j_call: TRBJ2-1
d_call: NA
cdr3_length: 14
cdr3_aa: CASSELLGYNEQFF
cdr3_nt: TGTGCCAGCAGTGAATTGTTGGGATACAATGAGCAGTTCTTC

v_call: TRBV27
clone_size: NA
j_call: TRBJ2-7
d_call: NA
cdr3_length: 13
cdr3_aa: CASSPGVGTEQYF
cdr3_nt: TGTGCCAGCAGCCCGGGGGTGGGAACCGAGCAGTACTTC

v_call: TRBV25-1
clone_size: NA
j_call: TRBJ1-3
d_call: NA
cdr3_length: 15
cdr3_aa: CASAGPPSSGNTVYF
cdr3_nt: TGTGCCAGTGCAGGGCCCCCAAGCTCTGGAAACACCGTATATTTT

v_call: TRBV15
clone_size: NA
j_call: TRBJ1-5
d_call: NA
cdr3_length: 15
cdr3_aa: CATSRDLGSNQPQHF
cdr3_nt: TGTGCCACCAGCAGAGATCTGGGTAGCAATCAGCCCCAGCATTTT

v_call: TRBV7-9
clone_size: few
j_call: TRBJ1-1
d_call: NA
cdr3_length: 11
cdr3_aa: CASSVNTEAFF
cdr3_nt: TGTGCCAGCAGCGTGAACACTGAAGCTTTCTTT

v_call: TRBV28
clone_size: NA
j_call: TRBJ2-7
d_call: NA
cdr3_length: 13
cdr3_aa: CASSFRRGDEQYF
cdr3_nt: TGTGCCAGCAGCTTCAGGAGAGGGGACGAGCAGTACTTC

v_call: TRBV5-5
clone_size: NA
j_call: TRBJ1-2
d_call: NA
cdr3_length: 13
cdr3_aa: CASSFLMTNGYTF
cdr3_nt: TGTGCCAGCAGCTTTTTGATGACCAATGGCTACACCTTC